The clone carrying this T cell receptor (beta chain) was detected a few times. This entry comes from a study of identical twins. The cDNA had a unique molecular identifier and a template-switch universal primer site. MiXCR, run by TCRdb on the 5' RACE reads, gives a single entry per CDR3 protein. Of 540,000 or so distinct CDR3 sequences listed, approximately 20% are singletons. Donors uniformly comprised healthy Caucasians. The data also belong to a second study, concerning yellow fever vaccine responses in identical twins.

The receptor's source is a woman between 18 and 29 years old in good health. Sequencing used CD4+ T cells sorted from blood.

DNA for the CDR3: TGTGCCAGCAGCACGGGACTAGCGGTAACGACCGGGGAGCTGTTTTTT. Translated: CASSTGLAVTTGELFF. The chain has TRBV7-2 and TRBJ2-2; 11 bases are shared with TRBD2. CDR1 is SGHTA and CDR2 is FQGNSA in the germline V gene. V shed 5 bases and J 5 bases; nucleotides not matched to a gene: 7. The CDR3 length is 16 residues. The entire variable domain, with the rest obtained from reference TRBV7-2 and TRBJ2-2, is as follows: GAGVSQSPSNKVTEKGKDVELRCDPISGHTALYWYRQSLGQGLEFLIYFQGNSAPDKSGLPSDRFSAERTGGSVSTLTIQRTQQEDSAVYLCASSTGLAVTTGELFFGEGSRLTVL.